This T cell receptor (beta chain) stems from a study of cytomegalovirus exposure and HLA in healthy donors. The length of the CDR3 is 15 residues. V was pared by 0 bases and J by 8 bases, with 9 bases of the junction left unmatched. The germline V gene has CDR1 MDHEN and CDR2 SYDVKM. 13 Jbeta primers and 60 Vbeta primers were used for the PCR. Sequencing used immunoSEQ multiplex PCR; TCRdb keeps in-frame clones, though not all of them. The table lists more than 70,000 clones, 76% of them singletons. V usage is TRBV28 and J usage is TRBJ1-2; 7 bases line up with TRBD1. This clonotype was sampled from a man aged 30-40 years in good health and CMV-seropositive. The sample was PBMCs. The CDR3 protein is CASSLWDRNKRGYTF. The CDR3 nucleotides are TGTGCCAGCAGTTTATGGGACAGGAATAAGAGAGGCTACACCTTC.